Given below is one T cell receptor beta chain in context. Antigen unknown. Sequencing was performed with immunoSEQ multiplex PCR; in TCRdb, only in-frame clones are kept and a portion is missing. Here the sample spans roughly 53,000 clones, 75% to 90% being singletons. Germline V lookup: CDR1 SGHVS, CDR2 FNYEAQ. V was trimmed by 5 bases and J by 1 base, leaving 15 bases between them. The CDR3 is 15 residues long. These data belong to a study of OX40 agonist ivuxolimab in advanced cancers. Whole-study context: Three patients showed partial responses: one hepatocellular carcinoma and two cutaneous melanoma cases. Study outcomes and limitations: Undetermined was the antigen specificity of the expanded peripheral T cells.

The rearrangement joins TRBV7-6 to TRBJ2-7; perhaps TRBD1 as D (7 bases). This TCR was recovered from an adult with an advanced solid tumor such as melanoma, head and neck, liver or kidney cancer. Source: CD4+ or CD8+ T cells sorted from blood, taken in a trial of the OX40 agonist ivuxolimab. The DNA of the CDR3 is TGTGCCAGCAGCCTAAGGAGGGGGCGATCCTACGAGCAGTACTTC. Amino acid sequence: CASSLRRGRSYEQYF.